The 21 T cell receptor beta chains below all came from one sample that was sequenced in a study of lung T cells in sarcoidosis with Löfgren's syndrome. TCRdb independently ran MiXCR on the reads; one entry per CDR3 protein. This table has fewer than 25,000 distinct CDR3 sequences, 20% to 25% appearing once. The sequencing sample was made of CD4+ T cells from bronchoalveolar lavage. The source of these receptors is a human donor with sarcoidosis (Löfgren's syndrome or another form), or a control subject (not recorded which).

This clonotype is deemed medium-sized. This chain connects TRBV20-1 to TRBJ1-4; D is undetermined. This CDR3 comprises 14 residues. V was cut by 1 base and J by 0 bases, with 6 bases left in between. In germline, CDR1 is DFQATT, CDR2 SNEGSKA (reference sequence). CDR3 protein: CSARGGATNEKLFF. The CDR3 DNA follows: TGCAGTGCTAGAGGGGGTGCAACTAATGAAAAACTGTTTTTT.

Many counts were recorded for this clonotype. The genes are TRBV7-9 and TRBJ1-1; D call uncertain. Trimming pared 1 base from V and 4 bases from J, leaving 10 bases between. The V gene's germline CDR1 is SEHNR and CDR2 FQNEAQ (reference sequence). The CDR3 sequence is 14 residues long. CDR3 coding DNA: TGTGCCAGCAGCTTAGAATCGGGATCCACTGAAGCTTTCTTT. It yields the protein CASSLESGSTEAFF.

A note on this clonotype: One end of the junction varies from germline; a read error may be responsible. This rearrangement joins TRBV12-3 or TRBV12-4 to TRBJ2-1; possible D gene TRBD2, 5 bases. The CDR3 is 14 amino acids. The CDR3 reads CACSSGRTGSEQFF. CDR3 DNA: TGTGCCTGCAGTTCAGGACGGACGGGAAGTGAGCAGTTCTTC.

With regard to this clonotype: One end of the junction fails to match germline, which may point to a read error. The V gene is TRBV24-1, the J gene TRBJ2-3; D is unresolved. Germline CDR1 reads KGHDR; CDR2 reads SFDVKD. The CDR3 is 17 residues long. The CDR3 sequence is CATSYFPQASSTDTQYF. CDR3 nucleotides: TGTGCCACCAGTTATTTCCCGCAGGCCAGTTCAACAGATACGCAATATTTT.

This clonotype was detected ten times or more. The chain uses TRBV4-2 and TRBJ2-1; 8 nucleotides agree with TRBD2. The CDR3 has 17 residues. Trimming at V came to 1 base and at J to 8 bases, leaving 13 bases not matched to a gene. Germline V gene sequence: CDR1 LGHNA, CDR2 YNFKEQ. The CDR3 DNA follows: TGTGCCAGCAGCCAAGTGTTAGGCGAGCGGGAGAGGGATGAGCAGTTCTTC. Residues: CASSQVLGERERDEQFF.

Only one count was recorded for this clonotype. The genes are TRBV3-1 and TRBJ2-1; tentative D call: TRBD2 (6 bases). The CDR3 loop spans 17 amino acids. V was clipped by 0 bases and J by 4 bases, with 16 bases between them. CDR1 and CDR2 from the germline V gene are LGHDT and YNNKEL (reference sequence). CDR3 sequence (DNA): TGTGCCAGCAGCCAAGATATTATGAGCGGGCGGTACAATGAGCAGTTCTTC. Translation gives CASSQDIMSGRYNEQFF.

In the case of this clonotype: The junction does not match germline at one end; this may be a read error. The rearrangement links TRBV5-1 to TRBJ1-3; 9 bases fit TRBD1. The CDR3 contains 14 residues. Looked up from germline, CDR1 is SGHRS and CDR2 is YFSETQ. This chain's CDR3 is CASSEGTGTLTVYF. CDR3 DNA sequence: TGCGCCAGCAGCGAAGGGACAGGGACCCTCACCGTATATTTT.

This clonotype has a count of ten or more. V gene TRBV4-2 combines with J gene TRBJ2-3; 11 nucleotides align to TRBD2. The CDR3 extends over 17 amino acids. Germline assignment: CDR1 LGHNA and CDR2 YNFKEQ. The J segment lost 0 bases and the V segment lost 1 base, leaving 3 bases of the junction unmatched. CDR3 DNA sequence: TGTGCCAGCAGCCAAGTTGGGACTAGCGGAAGCACAGATACGCAGTATTTT. This encodes CASSQVGTSGSTDTQYF.

This clonotype is medium-sized. The chain has TRBV10-2 and TRBJ2-3, with D perhaps TRBD2 (5 bases). The CDR3 consists of 13 residues. V was pared by 4 bases and J by 6 bases, with 11 bases between. Per germline, CDR1 WSHSY and CDR2 SAAADI. The CDR3 DNA is TGCGCCAGCAGTGCTAGCAAACCGGATACGCAGTATTTT. It translates to CASSASKPDTQYF.

Concerning this clonotype itself: This may come from a read error, since a much larger clone is one base off. The CDR3 protein is CASSPLAGINNEQFF. CDR3 coding DNA: TGTGCCAGCTCGCCCCTAGCGGGAATCAACAATGAGCAGTTCTTC. V gene TRBV18 combines with J gene TRBJ2-1, with 9 bases matching TRBD2. J gave up 5 bases and V 6 bases, and 8 bases lay outside the gene matches. CDR3 size: 15 residues. The germline CDR1 and CDR2 sequences are KGHSH and LQKENI.

A few counts support this clonotype. The J gene is TRBJ2-1, the V gene TRBV2, with a tentative D call TRBD2 (5 bases). Germline loops: CDR1 SNHLY, CDR2 FYNNEI. CDR3 length: 16 residues. Trimming stripped 6 bases from V and 0 bases from J, with 15 bases between. In nucleotides, the CDR3 is TGTGCCAGCAGACCCGTTTCGGGGAGCTCCTACAATGAGCAGTTCTTC. It translates to CASRPVSGSSYNEQFF.

This clonotype occurred a few times. The V and J genes are TRBV5-4 and TRBJ1-1; 7 bases match TRBD1. CDR3 length: 14 amino acids. Losses at the gene ends were 4 bases for V and 2 bases for J; bases not matched to a gene: 5. From germline, CDR1 is SGHNT and CDR2 YYREEE (reference sequence). In nucleotides, the CDR3 is TGTGCCAGCAGCAACAGGGGACTAAACACTGAAGCTTTCTTT. Amino acids: CASSNRGLNTEAFF. Combining the CDR3 with reference TRBV5-4 and TRBJ1-1 gives the whole variable domain ETGVTQSPTHLIKTRGQQVTLRCSSQSGHNTVSWYQQALGQGPQFIFQYYREEENGRGNFPPRFSGLQFPNYSSELNVNALELDDSALYLCASSNRGLNTEAFFGQGTRLTVV.

This clonotype was seen many times. The V and J genes are TRBV4-1 and TRBJ2-3; 7 bases map to TRBD2. Germline V CDR1 and CDR2: MGHRA, YSYEKL. V was clipped by 1 base and J by 4 bases; unmatched bases: 8. The CDR3 is 16 residues long. The CDR3 is CASSQVSGPEADTQYF. The DNA of the CDR3 is TGCGCCAGCAGCCAAGTTAGCGGGCCGGAGGCAGATACGCAGTATTTT.

This clonotype is labeled medium-sized. The rearrangement joins TRBV6-6 to TRBJ2-7; 8 nucleotides align to TRBD1. V dropped 2 bases and J dropped 1; count of bases not matched to a gene: 10. CDR3 length: 17 amino acids. Germline-derived CDR1 and CDR2 are MNHNY and SVGAGI (reference sequence). CDR3 in DNA: TGTGCCAGCAGTTACCGAAGCGACAGGGGCTGGTCCTACGAGCAGTACTTC. It specifies CASSYRSDRGWSYEQYF.

This clonotype was recorded many times. The chain recombines TRBV4-1 with TRBJ2-5; 10 nucleotides agree with TRBD2. Germline V gene sequence: CDR1 MGHRA, CDR2 YSYEKL. This CDR3 has 19 amino acids. V lost 4 bases, J lost 4 bases, and 18 bases stayed unmatched. In nucleotides, the CDR3 is TGCGCCAGCAGCCGAAACGCAGATTTAGCGGGAGGACTCTCAGAGACCCAGTACTTC. Its translation is CASSRNADLAGGLSETQYF.

There are a few counts of this clonotype. A much larger clone lies one base from this, so it may be a read error. The chain recombines TRBV20-1 with TRBJ2-1; 7 bases fit TRBD2. Germline lookup yields CDR1 DFQATT and CDR2 SNEGSKA (reference sequence). Unmatched junction bases numbered 15, after V lost 2 bases and J lost 8 bases. This CDR3 contains 16 residues. The CDR3 loop is CSARMFGAAGYYEQFF. The CDR3, as DNA: TGCAGTGCTAGAATGTTTGGAGCAGCGGGATATTATGAGCAGTTCTTC.

Points on this clonotype: A clone one base away is much larger, so this may be a read error. The conserved closing phenylalanine or tryptophan is absent in this CDR3, likely reflecting a read error. This sequence joins TRBV7-2 and TRBJ2-7, with TRBD2 identical over 8 bases. The CDR3 is 17 residues long. Per germline, CDR1 SGHTA and CDR2 FQGNSA. J gave up 0 bases and V 0 bases, and 7 bases lay outside the gene matches. CDR3 sequence: CASSLAGAGVTSYEQYS. DNA of the CDR3: TGTGCCAGCAGCTTAGCCGGAGCGGGAGTTACCTCCTACGAGCAGTACTCC.

In this sample, this clonotype is medium-sized. The rearrangement joins TRBV7-9 to TRBJ2-7, with 12 bases identical to TRBD2. Germline lookup yields CDR1 SEHNR and CDR2 FQNEAQ (reference sequence). The length of the CDR3 is 12 residues. V shed 9 bases, J shed 6 bases, and the junction held 3 bases outside the gene matches. The CDR3 DNA is TGTGCCAGTAGGGGACTAGCGGGCGAGCAGTACTTC. Protein: CASRGLAGEQYF.

CDR3 sequence (DNA): TGTGCCAGCTCCCGGGGCAGGCTAGAGACCCAGTACTTC. It translates to CASSRGRLETQYF. The chain links TRBV6-5 to TRBJ2-5, with D perhaps given as TRBD1 or TRBD2 (5 bases each). Germline loops: CDR1 MNHEY, CDR2 SVGAGI. The V gene lost 8 bases and the J gene lost 4 bases, with 14 bases spanning the gap. There are 13 residues in the CDR3.

This clonotype was counted many times. The chain uses TRBV20-1 and TRBJ1-1; weak D call: TRBD1 (5 bases). The V gene's germline CDR1 is DFQATT and CDR2 SNEGSKA (reference sequence). The CDR3 has 13 amino acids. V shed 2 bases and J shed 3 bases, with 10 bases lying between them. As DNA, the CDR3 is TGCAGTGCTAGAACGGACACGCACACTGAAGCTTTCTTT. Translation: CSARTDTHTEAFF.

This clonotype is judged medium-sized. The chain links TRBV27 to TRBJ1-5; tentative D call: TRBD1 (5 bases). The V and J ends lost 6 bases and 3 bases respectively, with 12 bases between them. Germline CDR1 is MNHEY and CDR2 is SMNVEV (reference sequence). The CDR3 contains 14 residues. CDR3 DNA: TGTGCCAGCAGCCCGGGACGTATCAATCAGCCCCAGCATTTT. Its protein is CASSPGRINQPQHF.